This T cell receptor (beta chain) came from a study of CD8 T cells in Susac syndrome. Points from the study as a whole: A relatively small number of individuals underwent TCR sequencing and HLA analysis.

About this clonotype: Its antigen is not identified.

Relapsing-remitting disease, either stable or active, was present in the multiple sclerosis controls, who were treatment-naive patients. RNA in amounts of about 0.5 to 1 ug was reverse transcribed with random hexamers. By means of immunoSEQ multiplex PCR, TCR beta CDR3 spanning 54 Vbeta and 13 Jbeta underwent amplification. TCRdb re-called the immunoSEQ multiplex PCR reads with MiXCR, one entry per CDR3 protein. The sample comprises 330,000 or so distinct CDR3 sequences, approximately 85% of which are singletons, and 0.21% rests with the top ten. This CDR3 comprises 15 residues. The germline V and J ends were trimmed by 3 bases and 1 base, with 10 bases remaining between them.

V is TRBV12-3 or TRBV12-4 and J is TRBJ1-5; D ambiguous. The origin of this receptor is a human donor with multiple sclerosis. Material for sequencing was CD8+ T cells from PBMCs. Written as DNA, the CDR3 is TGTGCCAGCAGTTTTTTCGGGGTAAGCAATCAGCCCCAGCATTTT. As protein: CASSFFGVSNQPQHF.